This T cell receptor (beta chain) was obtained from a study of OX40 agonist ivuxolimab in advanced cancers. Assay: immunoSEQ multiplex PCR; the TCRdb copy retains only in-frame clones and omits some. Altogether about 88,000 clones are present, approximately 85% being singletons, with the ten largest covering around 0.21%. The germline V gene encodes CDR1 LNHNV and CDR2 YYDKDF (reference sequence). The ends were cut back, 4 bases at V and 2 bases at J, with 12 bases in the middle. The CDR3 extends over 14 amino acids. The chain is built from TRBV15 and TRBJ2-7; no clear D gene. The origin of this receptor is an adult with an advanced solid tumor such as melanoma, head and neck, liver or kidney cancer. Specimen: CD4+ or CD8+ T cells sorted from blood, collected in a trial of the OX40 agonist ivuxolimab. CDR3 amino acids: CATSTRTTAYEQYF. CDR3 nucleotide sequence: TGTGCCACCAGCACGAGGACGACCGCCTACGAGCAGTACTTC.